Sequencing of this T cell receptor beta chain was carried out in a study of circulating and synovial CD4+ cells in juvenile arthritis. From germline, CDR1 is SEHNR and CDR2 FQNEAQ (reference sequence). V lost 6 bases to trimming and J lost 6 bases; unmatched junction nucleotides: 9. The CDR3 is 15 amino acids. Of note for this clone: The antigen is undetermined.

Study observations and caveats: CPL and bulk CD4 samples differed at least tenfold in T cell genomes. Diversity here was lower than in bulk blood CD4 cells. Circulating pathogenic-like lymphocytes shared a substantially higher fraction of CDR3 sequences with synovium than bulk blood. Circulating pathogenic-like and bulk T cells looked alike by Vbeta family usage.

Using immunoSEQ multiplex PCR, the repertoire was profiled, and TCRdb retains in-frame clones only, with some absent. This table holds around 32,000 clones, about 95% found once. Material for sequencing was CD4+ T cells from blood. The chain links TRBV7-9 to TRBJ1-5, with 9 bases aligning to TRBD1. This receptor was identified in a human donor with juvenile idiopathic arthritis. Written as DNA, the CDR3 is TGTGCCAGCAGTTCCGGGACAGGGTCGTTTCAGCCCCAGCATTTT. Protein product: CASSSGTGSFQPQHF.